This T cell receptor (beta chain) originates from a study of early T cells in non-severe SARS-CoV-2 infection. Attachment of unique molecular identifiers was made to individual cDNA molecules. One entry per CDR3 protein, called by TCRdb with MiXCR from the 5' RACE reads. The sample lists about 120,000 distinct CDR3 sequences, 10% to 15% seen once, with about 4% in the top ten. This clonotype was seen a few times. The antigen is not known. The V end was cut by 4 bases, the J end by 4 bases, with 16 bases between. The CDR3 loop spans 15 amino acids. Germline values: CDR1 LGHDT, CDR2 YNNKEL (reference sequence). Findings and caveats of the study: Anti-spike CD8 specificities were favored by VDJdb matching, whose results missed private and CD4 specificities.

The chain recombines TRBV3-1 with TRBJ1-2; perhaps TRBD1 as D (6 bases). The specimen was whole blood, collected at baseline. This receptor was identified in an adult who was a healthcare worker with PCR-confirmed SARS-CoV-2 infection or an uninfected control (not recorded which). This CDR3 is CASSRLTGTAYGYTF. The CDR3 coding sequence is TGTGCCAGCAGCCGACTAACAGGGACGGCCTATGGCTACACCTTC.